The present T cell receptor (beta chain) was sequenced within a study of blood T cell repertoires in COVID-19. This CDR3 region has 17 residues. Germline CDR1 is SGHNT and CDR2 is YENEEA. The ends lost 1 base at V and 1 base at J; junction bases unmatched: 7. In the original workflow: How many nucleated cells were present was estimated from reference gene primer amplification. The repertoire was sequenced with immunoSEQ multiplex PCR; TCRdb's copy has only in-frame clones and lacks some. V, J and clone size derive from that table, while D and trimming were established from the DNA sequence. Among approximately 150,000 clones listed, 70% to 85% were seen once. Those enrolled, adults aged 18 to 89 years, came from fewer than 25 US areas. In Cohort 3, a recovered donor had either two negative PCRs, clearance, or symptom resolution.

This sequence was found in a man aged 50-59 years who had recovered from COVID-19. The sequencing sample was made of PBMCs or T cells enriched from blood (not recorded which). This chain uses TRBV11-3 with TRBJ2-3; 8 bases agree with TRBD2. DNA of the CDR3: TGTGCCAGCAGCTTAGGTACAGCGGGGGCCCGCACAGATACGCAGTATTTT. It encodes CASSLGTAGARTDTQYF.